The rows below give T cell receptor beta chains drawn from one sample of a study of shared clonotypes between healthy human individuals. Clones were read by immunoSEQ multiplex PCR, and TCRdb kept only the in-frame ones, dropping some. The table has roughly 2.5 million clones, more than 90% seen once. Sequenced: naive CD4+ T cells sorted from blood. These receptors originate from a man aged 18 to 29 in good health. The CDR3 runs from the conserved cysteine through the conserved F or W. A D gene is named only where the DNA matches it firmly. Only some rows state a clone size, as once, few, many or a class for expanded clones.

.	TRBV5-1	.	TRBJ2-1	TGCGCCAGCAGCGAGCGGGGACACCCAGGTCGCGGTGAGCAGTTCTTC	CASSERGHPGRGEQFF
.	TRBV28	once	TRBJ2-3	TGTGCCAGCAGTTTAAGTGAGGGCACGATCACAGATACGCAGTATTTT	CASSLSEGTITDTQYF
.	TRBV30	once	TRBJ2-2	TGTGCCTGGATTTTCCACAACACCGGGGAGCTGTTTTTT	CAWIFHNTGELFF
.	TRBV6-5	.	TRBJ1-1	TGTGCCAGCGCACCCAGACGGGGGGCTGAAGCTTTCTTT	CASAPRRGAEAFF
.	TRBV7-9	.	TRBJ1-1	TGTGCCAGCAGCACCAAGGGTATCACTGAAGCTTTCTTT	CASSTKGITEAFF
.	TRBV14	.	TRBJ2-5	TGTGCCAGCAATCCAGGTGGAGAGACCCAGTACTTC	CASNPGGETQYF
.	TRBV7-2	once	TRBJ2-1	TGTGCCAGCAGCGCCGGGATTCAAAGGGGGAATGAGCAGTTCTTC	CASSAGIQRGNEQFF
TRBD1	TRBV18	.	TRBJ2-7	TGTGCCAGCTCACTGACAGGGGACGGATACGAGCAGTACTTC	CASSLTGDGYEQYF
.	TRBV11-2	once	TRBJ1-1	TGTGCCAGCAGCTTAGGCCGGGCCACTGAAGCTTTCTTT	CASSLGRATEAFF
.	TRBV7-9	.	TRBJ2-1	TGTGCCAGCAGCTTATCAGGGGGGAAAGAGCAGTTCTTC	CASSLSGGKEQFF
TRBD1	TRBV4-1	.	TRBJ2-4	TGCGCCAGCAGCCAAGTATCTGGGACAGGAGCCGACATTCAGTACTTC	CASSQVSGTGADIQYF
TRBD1	TRBV30	.	TRBJ1-2	TGTGCCTGGAGTCCCGGGACAGGGCTGAAAAGCTATGGCTACACCTTC	CAWSPGTGLKSYGYTF
.	TRBV6-6	.	TRBJ2-5	TGTGCCAGCAGTTACCGGGCAGGCCAAGAGACCCAGTACTTC	CASSYRAGQETQYF
TRBD1	TRBV25-1	.	TRBJ1-6	TGTGCCAGCAGTGGTGGACAGGGAGGATATTCACCCCTCCACTTT	CASSGGQGGYSPLHF
TRBD1	TRBV5-1	.	TRBJ2-3	TGCGCCAGCAGCTTGCAGGGGGTGAGAGATACGCAGTATTTT	CASSLQGVRDTQYF
.	TRBV5-1	.	TRBJ2-1	TGCGCCAGCAGCTTGGACGGGGACCTCTCCTACAATGAGCAGTTCTTC	CASSLDGDLSYNEQFF
.	TRBV6-1	.	TRBJ1-5	TGTGCCAGCAGTGTTGGGCCCCAGGGAGGCGGCAATCAGCCCCAGCATTTT	CASSVGPQGGGNQPQHF
TRBD1	TRBV7-9	.	TRBJ2-7	TGTGCCAGCAGCTTGCCCGGACAGGGTATCTACGAGCAGTACTTC	CASSLPGQGIYEQYF
.	TRBV10-3	.	TRBJ2-1	TGTGCCATCAGTGGTCTCGCGGCCCGCAGCTCCTACAATGAGCAGTTCTTC	CAISGLAARSSYNEQFF
.	TRBV6-6	.	TRBJ1-6	TGTGCCAGCACCAGAGGGGGGGCTGGTAATTCACCCCTCCACTTT	CASTRGGAGNSPLHF
TRBD2	TRBV5-1	.	TRBJ2-4	TGCGCCAGCAGCTTGGTGTTAGCGGGAGACGACAAAAACATTCAGTACTTC	CASSLVLAGDDKNIQYF
.	TRBV2	.	TRBJ2-1	TGTGCCAGCAGTTTCCTAGCACATGAGCAGTTCTTC	CASSFLAHEQFF
.	TRBV6-1	.	TRBJ2-4	TGTGCCAGCAGTGTCGAGTTGAAGGGGCGAACCAAAAACATTCAGTACTTC	CASSVELKGRTKNIQYF
.	TRBV10-1	.	TRBJ2-2	TGCGCCAGCAGGCGGGGTGAGGACGGGGAGCTGTTTTTT	CASRRGEDGELFF
.	TRBV5-4	once	TRBJ2-2	TGTGCCAGCAGAAAAACAGGATCCGGGGAGCTGTTTTTT	CASRKTGSGELFF
.	TRBV11-2	.	TRBJ1-1	TGTGCCAGCAGCCCCCGAGTTGAAGGGGATCGCACTGAAGCTTTCTTT	CASSPRVEGDRTEAFF
.	TRBV11-2	.	TRBJ2-7	TGTGCCAGCAGCACCCCCCGAAGGAGTCGCCTCTACGAGCAGTACTTC	CASSTPRRSRLYEQYF
.	TRBV5-4	.	TRBJ2-5	TGTGCCAGCAGCCATGCGACAGTCCAAGAGACCCAGTACTTC	CASSHATVQETQYF
.	TRBV5-1	.	TRBJ2-5	TGCGCCAGCAGCCCCAGACCTAGCGCGAGGGCGGGAGAGACCCAGTACTTC	CASSPRPSARAGETQYF
TRBD2	TRBV28	.	TRBJ2-1	TGTGCCAGCAGGCTGGCTAGCGGGGATTACAATGAGCAGTTCTTC	CASRLASGDYNEQFF
.	TRBV28	.	TRBJ1-2	TGTGCCAGCAGAAAGGAAAACTATGGCTACACCTTC	CASRKENYGYTF
TRBD1	TRBV19	.	TRBJ1-2	TGTGCCAGTAGTTCTTCCGGGACAGGAACCTCCTATGGCTACACCTTC	CASSSSGTGTSYGYTF
.	TRBV6-5	.	TRBJ2-2	TGTGCCAGCAGCACCGGGACTTCGAACACCGGGGAGCTGTTTTTT	CASSTGTSNTGELFF
.	TRBV7-6	.	TRBJ1-2	TGTGCCAGCAGCTCAGGACAAGACTATGGCTACACCTTC	CASSSGQDYGYTF
.	TRBV18	.	TRBJ2-7	TGTGCCAGTCGCAGGGGTGGCGAGCAGTACTTC	CASRRGGEQYF
.	TRBV28	.	TRBJ2-7	TGTGCCAGCAGTTACCCGGGGGCTAGGCTCGAGCAGTACTTC	CASSYPGARLEQYF
.	TRBV6-6	.	TRBJ1-5	TGTGCCAGCAGTTACGGCGCAGGGAGCAATCAGCCCCAGCATTTT	CASSYGAGSNQPQHF
TRBD2	TRBV5-5	.	TRBJ2-2	TGTGCCAGCAGCTCACTAGCGGGGCGGCCCGGGGAGCTGTTTTTT	CASSSLAGRPGELFF
.	TRBV30	.	TRBJ2-3	TGTGCCTGGAGTATCCTCTCAAAGGTGGTAGATACGCAGTATTTT	CAWSILSKVVDTQYF
.	TRBV19	.	TRBJ1-2	TGTGCCAGTAGGTCTCAAGAGAGAACTATCTATGGCTACACCTTC	CASRSQERTIYGYTF
.	TRBV18	.	TRBJ1-1	TGTGCCAGCTCACGACAGCCCTTGGGCCCTGAAGCTTTCTTT	CASSRQPLGPEAFF
TRBD2	TRBV6-5	.	TRBJ2-7	TGTGCCAGCAGTTTTCTAGCGGGAGGGCGCTACGAGCAGTACTTC	CASSFLAGGRYEQYF
.	TRBV5-6	.	TRBJ2-7	TGTGCCAGCAGCTTTCTGGGAGAAGGCGAGCAGTACTTC	CASSFLGEGEQYF
.	TRBV10-2	.	TRBJ2-2	TGCGCCAGCGCCATAGGGGGAAAAAACACCGGGGAGCTGTTTTTT	CASAIGGKNTGELFF
TRBD2	TRBV7-2	.	TRBJ2-3	TGTGCCAGCAGCTTAAGTCTTAGCGGGCAAACAGATACGCAGTATTTT	CASSLSLSGQTDTQYF
TRBD2	TRBV12-5	once	TRBJ2-7	TGTGCTAGTGGTTTGGACCTAGCGGGCACCTACGAGCAGTACTTC	CASGLDLAGTYEQYF
.	TRBV18	.	TRBJ1-4	TGTGCCAGCTCAGCCGGCTCCACGGATGAAAAACTGTTTTTT	CASSAGSTDEKLFF
.	TRBV19	.	TRBJ2-5	TGTGCCAGTAGATCTGGGGGAGTGTTGGAGACCCAGTACTTC	CASRSGGVLETQYF